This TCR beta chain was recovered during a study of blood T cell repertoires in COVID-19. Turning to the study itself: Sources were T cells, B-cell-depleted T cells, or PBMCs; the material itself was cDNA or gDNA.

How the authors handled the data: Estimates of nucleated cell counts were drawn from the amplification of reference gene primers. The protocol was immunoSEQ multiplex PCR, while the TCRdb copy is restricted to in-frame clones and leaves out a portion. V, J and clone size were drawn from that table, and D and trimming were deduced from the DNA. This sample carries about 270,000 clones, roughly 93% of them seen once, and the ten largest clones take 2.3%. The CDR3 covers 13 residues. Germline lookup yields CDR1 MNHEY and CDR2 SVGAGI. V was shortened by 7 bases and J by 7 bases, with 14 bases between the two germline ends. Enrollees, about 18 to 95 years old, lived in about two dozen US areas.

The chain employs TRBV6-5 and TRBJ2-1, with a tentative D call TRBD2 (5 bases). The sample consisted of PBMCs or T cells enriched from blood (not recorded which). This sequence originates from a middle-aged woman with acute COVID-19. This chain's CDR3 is CASKKDLSNEQFF. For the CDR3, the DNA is TGTGCCAGCAAGAAGGACTTATCAAATGAGCAGTTCTTC.